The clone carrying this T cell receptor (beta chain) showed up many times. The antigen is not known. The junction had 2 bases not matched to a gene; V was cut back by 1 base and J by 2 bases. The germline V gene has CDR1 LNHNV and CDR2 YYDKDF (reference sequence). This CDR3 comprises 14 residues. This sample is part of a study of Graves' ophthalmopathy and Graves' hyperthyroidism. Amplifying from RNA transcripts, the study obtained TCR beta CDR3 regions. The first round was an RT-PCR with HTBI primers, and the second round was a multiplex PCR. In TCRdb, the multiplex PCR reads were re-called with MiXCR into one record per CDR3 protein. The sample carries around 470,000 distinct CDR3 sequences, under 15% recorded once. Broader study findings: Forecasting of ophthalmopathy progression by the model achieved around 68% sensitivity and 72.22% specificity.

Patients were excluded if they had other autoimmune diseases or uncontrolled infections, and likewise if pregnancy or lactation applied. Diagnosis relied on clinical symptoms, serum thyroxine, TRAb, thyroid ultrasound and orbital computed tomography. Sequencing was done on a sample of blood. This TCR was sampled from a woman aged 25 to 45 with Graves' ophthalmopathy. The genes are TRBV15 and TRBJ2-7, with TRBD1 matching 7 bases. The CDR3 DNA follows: TGTGCCACCAGCAGAGGGGACAGTGCCTACGAGCAGTACTTC. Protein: CATSRGDSAYEQYF.